This TCR beta chain is from a study of PD-L1 blockade in urothelial cancer. About the research overall: The median number of T cells present in blood samples was about 130,000.

Some clones are missing from TCRdb's copy, which holds only in-frame ones; the method was immunoSEQ multiplex PCR. The repertoire holds 70,000 to 75,000 clones, with 70% to 90% as singletons. Germline V gene sequence: CDR1 SEHNR, CDR2 FQNEAQ (reference sequence). This CDR3 is built from 13 residues. V was shortened by 10 bases and J by 3 bases, with 15 bases between the two germline ends. The sample consisted of PBMCs, taken around atezolizumab (anti-PD-L1) treatment. The V and J genes are TRBV7-9 and TRBJ2-5; possible D gene TRBD1, 6 bases. This receptor was identified in a man aged 60 to 75 with urothelial cancer. Written as DNA, the CDR3 is TGTGCCACCCCGGACAGTAATGAAGAGACCCAGTACTTC. Amino acid sequence: CATPDSNEETQYF. The full variable domain, with the rest looked up from reference TRBV7-9 and TRBJ2-5, is DTGVSQNPRHKITKRGQNVTFRCDPISEHNRLYWYRQTLGQGPEFLTYFQNEAQLEKSRLLSDRFSAERPKGSFSTLEIQRTEQGDSAMYLCATPDSNEETQYFGPGTRLLVL.